This TCR beta chain was documented in a study of OX40 agonist ivuxolimab in advanced cancers. In the study overall: Three partial responders included one hepatocellular carcinoma patient and two cutaneous melanoma patients.

The study, taken as a whole, reports: Clonal expansion was among the lowest in partial responders at 0.1-3.0 mg/kg, especially CD8+. Clones of CD4+ and CD8+ blood T cells grew by week 6 at doses of 0.1 to 3.0 mg/kg.

Profiling relied on immunoSEQ multiplex PCR, and the TCRdb table lists in-frame clones only, not all of them. The sample contains about 82,000 clones, about 90% of which appear only once. This CDR3 has 13 amino acids. With 8 bases removed from V and 3 bases from J, the gap between germline ends came to 13 bases. Germline V gene sequence: CDR1 MNHEY, CDR2 SMNVEV (reference sequence). Notes on this clone: What it recognizes is unknown.

Material: CD4+ or CD8+ T cells sorted from blood, obtained in a trial of the OX40 agonist ivuxolimab. The TCR sequence derives from an adult with an advanced solid tumor such as melanoma, head and neck, liver or kidney cancer. The chain uses TRBV27 and TRBJ1-2, with a weak D call TRBD1 (6 bases). The CDR3 loop is CASSGQIHYGYTF. In DNA, the CDR3 is TGTGCCAGCTCCGGACAGATCCACTATGGCTACACCTTC.